The sequence of this TCR beta chain was determined in a study of T-cell reconstitution after alpha-beta-depleted transplantation in children. Construction of the TCRbeta library involved unique molecular identifiers. TCRdb used MiXCR to reprocess the PCR reads, holding one entry per CDR3 protein. The sample lists roughly 3,400 distinct CDR3 sequences; around a fifth were seen once. With regard to this clonotype: The antigen is unknown.

Study-wide findings and caveats: T-cell numbers and diversity, one year after transplant, stemmed largely from T cells that were newly produced. Where alpha-beta T cells came from about two months after transplant was reportedly several hundred expanded graft clones. TCRbeta diversity was high at day 60 in some patients (a result of surviving recipient T cells and thymic progenitors).

Deletions cut 8 bases from V and 9 bases from J, with 17 bases between. CDR1 and CDR2 from the germline V gene are SGHTA and FQGNSA. CDR3 size: 14 residues. This TCR derives from a male patient between 2 and 15 years old who had a stem cell transplant for acute lymphoblastic leukemia, so the T cells may come from the graft donor. V usage is TRBV7-2 and J usage is TRBJ1-6, with D unclear. Sequenced material: PBMCs, mostly from graft donor cells, taken 60 days after TCRalphabeta/CD19-depleted stem cell transplant. CDR3 sequence (DNA): TGTGCCAGCCCCTTTGAGAGGCCAAGTTCACCCCTCCACTTT. It translates to CASPFERPSSPLHF. The whole variable domain, filled in from reference TRBV7-2 and TRBJ1-6, reads GAGVSQSPSNKVTEKGKDVELRCDPISGHTALYWYRQSLGQGLEFLIYFQGNSAPDKSGLPSDRFSAERTGGSVSTLTIQRTQQEDSAVYLCASPFERPSSPLHFGNGTRLTVT.